This TCR beta chain was retrieved from a study of shared T cell receptors in the human thymus. Only in-frame clones appear in the TCRdb table, and some are missing; sequencing was by immunoSEQ multiplex PCR. The sample has roughly 500,000 clones; about four fifths are singletons. Trimming left V 5 bases short and J 5 bases short, with 9 bases between. CDR1 is SGHVS, CDR2 FNYEAQ, per germline. There are 13 residues in the CDR3. The sample was also linked to a second study, of human thymus T cells. That paper notes: It looked as if thymic and blood repertoires used V and J genes in a biased way.

The sequenced sample consisted of thymocytes. The sequence was obtained from a boy younger than two with a congenital heart defect. The chain joins TRBV7-6 to TRBJ2-2, with a tentative D call TRBD2 (6 bases). This chain's CDR3 is CASSLGGTGELFF. CDR3 in DNA: TGTGCCAGCAGCCTGGGAGGAACCGGGGAGCTGTTTTTT.